This T cell receptor beta chain was sequenced during a study of T cell changes during pregnancy in multiple sclerosis. The assay was immunoSEQ multiplex PCR, and TCRdb's table has in-frame clones only and misses some. The sample lists about 100,000 clones; over 80% were seen once. This clone was observed a handful of times. Germline lookup yields CDR1 SEHNR and CDR2 FQNEAQ (reference sequence). V lost 5 bases, J lost 7 bases, and 12 bases lay in between. The CDR3 totals 13 residues. The material was peripheral blood, obtained after pregnancy. This receptor was taken from a female donor with multiple sclerosis, enrolled in a pregnancy study. This chain uses TRBV7-9 with TRBJ2-1; D ambiguous. The CDR3 bases are TGTGCCAGCAGCAAGCATCGAGAGAATGAGCAGTTCTTC. This translates into CASSKHRENEQFF.